A single sample gave rise to the 16 T cell receptor beta chains below, sequenced in a study of blood T cell repertoires in COVID-19. Profiling relied on immunoSEQ multiplex PCR, and the TCRdb table lists in-frame clones only, not all of them. The repertoire holds roughly 55,000 clones, with about 89% as singletons. The sample was peripheral blood. These receptors were obtained from a man aged 55-75 years with active or convalescent COVID-19.

V and J are TRBV7-9 and TRBJ2-3; D is undetermined. V was pared by 6 bases and J by 6 bases, with 10 bases between. This CDR3 has 12 amino acids. Germline lookup yields CDR1 SEHNR and CDR2 FQNEAQ (reference sequence). CDR3 residues: CASSPAGDTQYF. The CDR3 nucleotides read TGTGCCAGCAGTCCAGCCGGGGATACGCAGTATTTT.

The genes are TRBV5-1 and TRBJ1-4; D ambiguous. Germline V CDR1 and CDR2: SGHRS, YFSETQ. V lost 6 bases to trimming and J lost 1 base, with 7 bases between them. This CDR3 comprises 13 residues. CDR3 nucleotides: TGCGCCAGCACCCGGGGAACTAATGAAAAACTGTTTTTT. It codes for CASTRGTNEKLFF.

The chain couples TRBV2 to TRBJ2-3; tentatively, D is TRBD2 (6 bases). The V gene's germline CDR1 is SNHLY and CDR2 FYNNEI. Trimming stripped 9 bases from V and 0 bases from J, with 13 bases between. This CDR3 region has 14 residues. The CDR3 DNA is TGTGCCAGTCCAAAGGGAGGAAGCACAGATACGCAGTATTTT. This translates into CASPKGGSTDTQYF.

This chain links TRBV9 with TRBJ1-2; D possibly corresponds to TRBD1 (5 bases). The CDR3 has 15 amino acids. Germline CDR1 reads SGDLS; CDR2 reads YYNGEE. Trimming stripped 4 bases from V and 7 bases from J, with 20 bases between. The CDR3 is CASSIRTWGEGGYTF. The CDR3 nucleotides are TGTGCCAGCAGCATTCGGACATGGGGGGAGGGTGGCTACACCTTC.

The chain links TRBV6-5 to TRBJ2-3; tentative D call: TRBD2 (5 bases). The V gene lost 2 bases and the J gene lost 2 bases, with 11 bases spanning the gap. This CDR3 contains 15 residues. Germline CDR1 reads MNHEY; CDR2 reads SVGAGI. The CDR3 here is CASSYAGIDTDTQYF. As DNA, the CDR3 is TGTGCCAGCAGTTACGCCGGGATTGACACAGATACGCAGTATTTT.

V usage is TRBV7-9 and J usage is TRBJ2-3, with D maybe TRBD1 (6 bases). The CDR3 has 16 amino acids. The germline V gene has CDR1 SEHNR and CDR2 FQNEAQ (reference sequence). Deletions cut 1 base from V and 3 bases from J, with 14 bases between. The CDR3 DNA reads as TGTGCCAGCAGCTTAGGGGTCCGGACAGCTACAGATACGCAGTATTTT. Encoded protein: CASSLGVRTATDTQYF.

The rearrangement uses TRBV10-3 and TRBJ1-6; D call uncertain. V gave up 0 bases and J gave up 6 bases, with 6 bases separating them. Germline loops: CDR1 ENHRY, CDR2 SYGVKD. The CDR3 loop spans 14 amino acids. CDR3 sequence reads: CAISESRSNSPLHF. CDR3 sequence (DNA): TGTGCCATCAGTGAGTCGAGAAGTAATTCACCCCTCCACTTT.

The chain couples TRBV19 to TRBJ2-1; 11 bases fit TRBD2. The CDR3 has 14 residues. Germline V gives CDR1 LNHDA, CDR2 SQIVND (reference sequence). J lost 7 bases, V lost 3 bases, and 2 bases had no gene match. The DNA of the CDR3 is TGTGCCAGTAGTATCGCTAGCGGGGGGAATGAGCAGTTCTTC. Translated: CASSIASGGNEQFF.

V gene TRBV4-3 combines with J gene TRBJ2-3, with a weak D call TRBD1 (6 bases). From germline, CDR1 is LGHNA and CDR2 YSLEER. CDR3 length equals 14 residues. V was trimmed by 4 bases and J by 1 base, leaving 9 bases between them. The CDR3 protein is CASSPGHRTDTQYF. CDR3 sequence (DNA): TGCGCCAGCAGCCCGGGACACCGCACAGATACGCAGTATTTT.

The chain joins TRBV7-2 to TRBJ2-1, with 9 bases fitting TRBD2. The CDR3 runs to 13 residues. Germline lookup yields CDR1 SGHTA and CDR2 FQGNSA. Losses at the gene ends were 5 bases for V and 10 bases for J; bases not matched to a gene: 6. CDR3 amino acids: CASSAQTSGEQFF. The CDR3, as DNA: TGTGCCAGCAGCGCCCAGACTAGCGGCGAGCAGTTCTTC.

The chain uses TRBV5-1 and TRBJ2-3, with D possibly TRBD2 on 6 matching bases. The germline V gene encodes CDR1 SGHRS and CDR2 YFSETQ. Trimming pared 0 bases from V and 1 base from J, leaving 12 bases between. This CDR3 has 16 residues. The CDR3 coding sequence is TGCGCCAGCAGCTTGGTAGGAGGGTTTGGCACAGATACGCAGTATTTT. Its protein is CASSLVGGFGTDTQYF.

V gene TRBV5-1 combines with J gene TRBJ1-1; tentatively, D is TRBD1 (6 bases). CDR1 is SGHRS, CDR2 YFSETQ, per germline. CDR3 size: 16 residues. V dropped 2 bases and J dropped 7 bases, with 21 bases sitting between them. Here the CDR3 DNA reads TGCGCCAGCAGCTTACAGGGATGGGGTGAGGGTAGTGAAGCTTTCTTT. Translation gives CASSLQGWGEGSEAFF.

The chain combines TRBV7-2 with TRBJ2-5; 14 bases are a match to TRBD2. With 1 base clipped from V and 2 bases from J, the junction kept 0 bases outside the gene matches. CDR1 and CDR2 from the germline V gene are SGHTA and FQGNSA. The CDR3 totals 16 residues. Here the CDR3 DNA reads TGTGCCAGCAGCTTAGGACTAGCGGGGGGGCAAGAGACCCAGTACTTC. This gives the protein CASSLGLAGGQETQYF.

The table lists this clone with a count of one. This chain joins TRBV11-3 and TRBJ2-5; the match to TRBD1 covers 7 bases. Per the germline V gene, CDR1 is SGHNT and CDR2 is YENEEA. V dropped 5 bases and J dropped 2; count of bases not matched to a gene: 14. The CDR3 covers 17 residues. This chain's CDR3 is CASSRGVGDRDQETQYF. The CDR3, as DNA: TGTGCCAGCAGCCGAGGGGTTGGAGACAGGGATCAAGAGACCCAGTACTTC.

This chain joins TRBV6-2 or TRBV6-3 and TRBJ1-6, with unresolved D. Trimming removed 2 bases from V and 9 bases from J, with 14 bases in between. Germline CDR1 reads MNHEY; CDR2 reads SVGEGT. The CDR3 consists of 15 residues. The CDR3 DNA reads as TGTGCCAGCAGTTACGGAGGGCAGGTCGGTTCACCCCTCCACTTT. Protein sequence: CASSYGGQVGSPLHF.

The chain joins TRBV7-3 to TRBJ1-2, with D possibly being TRBD1 (5 bases). The CDR3 has 14 residues. Germline V gene lookup returns CDR1 SGHTA and CDR2 FQGTGA. Deletions cut 1 base from V and 5 bases from J, with 11 bases between. CDR3: CASSLNGRAYGYTF. In nucleotides, the CDR3 is TGTGCCAGCAGCTTAAACGGCAGGGCGTATGGCTACACCTTC.